Listed below are T cell receptor beta chains from one sample, sequenced in a study of blood T cell repertoires in COVID-19. TCRdb's copy holds only in-frame clones and misses some; the assay was immunoSEQ multiplex PCR. The sample records approximately 160,000 clones, 70% to 85% being singletons. The sample taken for sequencing was peripheral blood. These TCRs come from a man aged 55 to 70 who had recovered from COVID-19. Both conserved end residues are part of each CDR3. The order of the fields is V gene, D gene, clone size, CDR3 length, J gene, CDR3 protein, CDR3 DNA. A D gene is named only where the DNA matches it firmly. Size is stated for part of the rows, as once, few or many counts, or as a class when the clone is expanded.

TRBV7-3	NA	NA	17	TRBJ2-3	CASSLNSGSGNADTQYF	TGTGCCAGCAGCTTGAATTCCGGTAGCGGCAACGCAGATACGCAGTATTTT
TRBV11-3	TRBD2	NA	17	TRBJ2-3	CASSLRLAGGGTDTQYF	TGTGCCAGCAGCTTAAGACTAGCGGGGGGTGGCACAGATACGCAGTATTTT
TRBV6-5	TRBD2	NA	15	TRBJ2-7	CASKVSGGPTYEQYF	TGTGCCAGCAAAGTAAGCGGGGGGCCTACCTACGAGCAGTACTTC
TRBV6-1	NA	NA	12	TRBJ1-5	CASSDAKRPQHF	TGTGCCAGCAGTGACGCGAAACGGCCCCAGCATTTT
TRBV7-3	TRBD2	NA	14	TRBJ2-1	CASSPTSGSGEQFF	TGTGCCAGCAGCCCGACTAGCGGGTCTGGGGAGCAGTTCTTC
TRBV6-5	NA	NA	12	TRBJ1-2	CASSKDTDGYTF	TGTGCCAGCAGTAAGGACACAGATGGCTACACCTTC
TRBV14	NA	NA	17	TRBJ2-1	CASSQTLAANSYNEQFF	TGTGCCAGCAGCCAAACTTTAGCGGCAAACTCCTACAATGAGCAGTTCTTC
TRBV9	NA	NA	17	TRBJ2-5	CASSARDRGTGRETQYF	TGTGCCAGCAGCGCCCGCGACCGAGGGACCGGGAGAGAGACCCAGTACTTC
TRBV7-9	TRBD2	NA	14	TRBJ2-3	CASSSGLDTDTQYF	TGTGCCAGCAGCTCGGGACTAGACACAGATACGCAGTATTTT
TRBV7-2	NA	NA	15	TRBJ2-3	CASSLTGDSTDTQYF	TGTGCCAGCAGCCTAACGGGGGATAGCACAGATACGCAGTATTTT
TRBV4-3	NA	NA	16	TRBJ2-7	CASSQDRAGATYEQYF	TGCGCCAGCAGCCAAGATAGGGCAGGGGCTACCTACGAGCAGTACTTC
TRBV12-3/TRBV12-4	TRBD1	few	12	TRBJ1-3	CASGQGGNTIYF	TGTGCCAGCGGACAGGGAGGAAACACCATATATTTT
TRBV5-1	TRBD2	NA	15	TRBJ2-5	CASSLGTTFQETQYF	TGCGCCAGCAGCTTAGGGACTACCTTCCAAGAGACCCAGTACTTC
TRBV10-3	NA	NA	12	TRBJ1-2	CAISEDIYGYTF	TGTGCCATCAGTGAGGACATCTATGGCTACACCTTC
TRBV7-3	TRBD1	NA	15	TRBJ2-1	CASSSGQGLYNEQFF	TGTGCCAGCAGCTCGGGACAGGGCCTGTACAATGAGCAGTTCTTC
TRBV5-6	NA	few	16	TRBJ1-1	CASSFPPGRGSTEAFF	TGTGCCAGCAGCTTCCCCCCTGGAAGGGGGAGTACTGAAGCTTTCTTT
TRBV27	TRBD1	NA	17	TRBJ1-2	CASSSRQGALANYGYTF	TGTGCCAGCAGTTCCAGACAGGGGGCGTTGGCTAACTATGGCTACACCTTC
TRBV7-2	NA	once	15	TRBJ2-1	CASSLAQGLVNEQFF	TGTGCCAGCAGCTTAGCGCAGGGGCTGGTCAATGAGCAGTTCTTC
TRBV4-1	TRBD1	NA	15	TRBJ1-1	CASSPGQGGDTEAFF	TGCGCCAGCAGCCCCGGCCAGGGGGGCGACACTGAAGCTTTCTTT
TRBV2	TRBD2	NA	16	TRBJ2-3	CASTLLAGGRTDTQYF	TGTGCCAGCACCCTACTAGCGGGGGGGCGCACAGATACGCAGTATTTT
TRBV13	TRBD1	few	14	TRBJ2-7	CASSLIDRVGEQYF	TGTGCCAGCAGCTTGATCGACAGGGTGGGAGAGCAGTACTTC
TRBV29-1	NA	few	13	TRBJ1-1	CSAQDSVNTEAFF	TGCAGCGCCCAGGATTCGGTGAACACTGAAGCTTTCTTT
TRBV9	TRBD2	NA	16	TRBJ2-2	CASSVRLAGGTGELFF	TGTGCCAGCAGCGTACGGCTAGCGGGGGGGACCGGGGAGCTGTTTTTT
TRBV18	NA	NA	15	TRBJ1-1	CASSFRDTSNTEAFF	TGTGCCAGCTCATTTAGAGATACCTCCAACACTGAAGCTTTCTTT
TRBV9	TRBD2	NA	17	TRBJ2-1	CASSAGLAGSPYNEQFF	TGTGCCAGCAGCGCGGGACTAGCGGGGTCGCCATACAATGAGCAGTTCTTC
TRBV2	TRBD2	NA	16	TRBJ2-7	CASSFWTSGGSGEQYF	TGTGCCAGCAGTTTCTGGACTAGCGGGGGCAGTGGCGAGCAGTACTTC
TRBV25-1	NA	NA	12	TRBJ2-7	CASLLPGYEQYF	TGTGCCAGCCTTCTCCCGGGGTACGAGCAGTACTTC
TRBV20-1	NA	NA	11	TRBJ1-1	CSALGPAEAFF	TGCAGTGCACTGGGCCCGGCTGAAGCTTTCTTT
TRBV4-3	NA	NA	13	TRBJ2-1	CASSQGHYNEQFF	TGCGCCAGCAGCCAAGGACATTACAATGAGCAGTTCTTC
TRBV10-3	TRBD1	NA	19	TRBJ2-6	CAISGLRGQGDSGANVLTF	TGTGCCATCAGTGGCCTTAGGGGACAGGGAGACTCTGGGGCCAACGTCCTGACTTTC
TRBV9	TRBD1	NA	15	TRBJ1-6	CASSLTRQGNSPLHF	TGTGCCAGCAGCCTTACCCGACAGGGTAATTCACCCCTCCACTTT
TRBV7-3	NA	few	14	TRBJ2-1	CASSLPGVYNEQFF	TGTGCCAGCAGCTTACCGGGGGTATACAATGAGCAGTTCTTC
TRBV9	NA	NA	16	TRBJ2-3	CASSGGGSTSTDTQYF	TGTGCCAGCAGCGGGGGGGGCAGCACTAGCACAGATACGCAGTATTTT
TRBV27	NA	NA	14	TRBJ2-7	CASISSENPYEQYF	TGTGCCAGCATTTCATCAGAGAATCCCTACGAGCAGTACTTC
TRBV7-9	NA	few	14	TRBJ1-4	CASSLAQGEKKLFF	TGTGCCAGCAGCTTGGCACAGGGTGAAAAAAAACTGTTTTTT
TRBV6-1	NA	NA	15	TRBJ1-6	CASSETGGWDSPLHF	TGTGCCAGCAGTGAAACGGGAGGGTGGGATTCACCCCTCCACTTT
TRBV3-1/TRBV3-2	NA	NA	14	TRBJ1-3	CASSPSGGGNTIYF	TGTGCCAGCAGCCCCTCGGGGGGGGGAAACACCATATATTTT
TRBV5-1	NA	NA	14	TRBJ2-6	CASTQGSGANVLTF	TGCGCCAGCACCCAGGGCTCTGGGGCCAACGTCCTGACTTTC
TRBV6-5	TRBD1	NA	15	TRBJ2-7	CASSYSPGQGYEQYF	TGTGCCAGCAGTTACTCACCGGGACAGGGATACGAGCAGTACTTC
TRBV2	TRBD1	once	20	TRBJ1-6	CASSEAPYSETDRANSPLHF	TGTGCCAGCAGTGAAGCGCCCTATAGTGAGACGGACAGGGCTAATTCACCCCTCCACTTT
TRBV11-2	TRBD2	NA	16	TRBJ2-5	CASSLVAGGNQETQYF	TGTGCCAGCAGCTTAGTTGCGGGGGGGAACCAAGAGACCCAGTACTTC
TRBV13	TRBD1	once	14	TRBJ2-5	CASSPRQGAETQYF	TGTGCCAGCAGCCCCAGACAGGGGGCAGAGACCCAGTACTTC
TRBV18	NA	NA	15	TRBJ2-7	CASSPPDPGWREQYF	TGTGCCAGCTCACCACCGGACCCGGGATGGAGAGAGCAGTACTTC
TRBV21-1	NA	NA	17	TRBJ2-2	CASSKGSSGGPTGELFF	TGTGCCAGCAGCAAAGGATCCAGCGGGGGGCCCACCGGGGAGCTGTTTTTT
TRBV12-5	NA	NA	15	TRBJ1-2	CASGPAGGGLGGYTF	TGTGCTAGTGGCCCGGCTGGGGGGGGCTTGGGTGGCTACACCTTC
TRBV5-4	NA	NA	14	TRBJ2-3	CASSPGGVTDTQYF	TGTGCCAGCAGCCCCGGCGGGGTCACAGATACGCAGTATTTT
TRBV7-2	NA	NA	12	TRBJ1-1	CASSVTDSGGFF	TGTGCCAGCAGCGTCACGGACTCTGGTGGTTTCTTT
TRBV7-2	NA	NA	13	TRBJ2-5	CASSYRVQETQYF	TGTGCCAGCAGCTACAGGGTGCAAGAGACCCAGTACTTC
TRBV6-4	TRBD2	NA	13	TRBJ2-1	CASSVSTSGTQFF	TGTGCCAGCAGTGTCTCGACTAGCGGAACTCAGTTCTTC